The T cell receptor (beta chain) under discussion was sequenced for a study of T cell responses to AZD1222 COVID-19 vaccine. Overall study results and limits: CD4 TCRs associated with vaccination spanned spike, dominating at 160-218 and 743-854.

Measured with immunoSEQ multiplex PCR; TCRdb has only the in-frame clones, and not every one. The table shows 130,000 to 150,000 clones, with approximately 90% occurring only once. With respect to this clone: No antigen is known for it.

Trimming shortened V by 5 bases and J by 5 bases, and 5 bases separated the two germline ends. The CDR3 spans 11 residues. Germline V gene sequence: CDR1 MDHEN, CDR2 SYDVKM. The chain employs TRBV28 and TRBJ2-3; D is unclear. This receptor was obtained from an adult in good health. Material: peripheral blood, obtained on day 0 of AZD1222 vaccination. DNA of the CDR3: TGTGCCAGCAGTCTCCAAGATACGCAGTATTTT. Its translation is CASSLQDTQYF. Supplemented by reference TRBV28 and TRBJ2-3, the full variable domain reads DVKVTQSSRYLVKRTGEKVFLECVQDMDHENMFWYRQDPGLGLRLIYFSYDVKMKEKGDIPEGYSVSREKKERFSLILESASTNQTSMYLCASSLQDTQYFGPGTRLTVL.